This T cell receptor beta chain derives from a study of identical twins. Broader study findings: Abundant beta clonotypes from cord blood bore fewer insertions; memory repertoires lacked this pattern. Where beta out-of-frame sequences were concerned, excess twin sharing was weaker.

The germline V gene has CDR1 DFQATT and CDR2 SNEGSKA (reference sequence). The CDR3 has 12 residues. TCRdb re-called the 5' RACE reads with MiXCR, one entry per CDR3 protein. This sample has 1.5 million to 2 million distinct CDR3 sequences, with more than 30% found just once. Worth noting for this clonotype: Its target is unknown. A junction boundary mismatches the germline segment, possibly from a read error.

Only healthy Caucasians were enrolled as donors. Sequencing used cord blood. This TCR derives from a newborn girl in good health. This chain links TRBV20-1 with TRBJ1-2, with D possibly TRBD1 on 5 matching bases. The CDR3 DNA follows: TGCAGTGCTAGACGGGGGGGAAATGGCTGCACCTTC. Translated: CSARRGGNGCTF.